This T cell receptor beta chain was captured in a study of CD8 T cells in ankylosing spondylitis. MiXCR, run by TCRdb on the 5' RACE reads, gives a single entry per CDR3 protein. The sample lists 250,000 or so distinct CDR3 sequences, 8% to 11% occurring once. This clonotype has just a few counts. Its antigen is unknown. General study points: Existing reports had already noted some motif variants in reactive arthritis synovial fluid and blood.

The clonotype originates from a male donor with ankylosing spondylitis or in good health (not recorded which). Sequencing was carried out using blood, either unsorted or a sorted T cell fraction (not recorded which).

The CDR3 here is CASLDTNNSPLHF. CDR3 DNA sequence: TGTGCCAGCTTGGACACTAATAATTCACCCCTCCACTTT. J is TRBJ1-6 and V is TRBV6-1; the D gene is possibly TRBD1 (5 bases). Trimming stripped 8 bases from V and 5 bases from J, with 10 bases between. The germline V gene encodes CDR1 MNHNS and CDR2 SASEGT. The CDR3 is 13 residues long.